The 30 T cell receptor beta chains below all came from one sample that was sequenced in a study of cytomegalovirus exposure and HLA in healthy donors. The PCR made use of 60 Vbeta and 13 Jbeta primers. Only in-frame clones appear in the TCRdb table, and some are missing; sequencing was by immunoSEQ multiplex PCR. Of 120,000 or so clones in the sample, over 70% were seen once. What was sequenced was PBMCs. The receptors shown here come from a woman aged 50 to 60 in good health and CMV-seropositive.

With respect to this clone: At one boundary the junction diverges from the germline segment, which might be a read error. The CDR3 DNA follows: TGTGCCTGGAGCAGGCACACGGAAGCTTTCTTT. Amino acids: CAWSRHTEAFF. V usage is TRBV30 and J usage is TRBJ1-1; D remains unclear. The length of the CDR3 is 11 residues. Germline V lookup: CDR1 GTSNPN, CDR2 SVGIG (reference sequence).

J is TRBJ1-5 and V is TRBV4-2, with 8 nucleotides matching TRBD1. Germline CDR1 LGHNA, CDR2 YNFKEQ. CDR3 length: 14 residues. J lost 2 bases, V lost 3 bases, and 0 bases had no gene match. The CDR3 loop reads CASSQTGGNQPQHF. CDR3 nucleotides: TGTGCCAGCAGCCAGACAGGGGGCAATCAGCCCCAGCATTTT.

V usage is TRBV6-1 and J usage is TRBJ1-2; 8 bases are a match to TRBD1. Per the germline V gene, CDR1 is MNHNS and CDR2 is SASEGT. Losses at the gene ends were 5 bases for V and 8 bases for J; bases not matched to a gene: 13. The CDR3 has 15 amino acids. The CDR3 here is CASSIRTGTYGGYTF. CDR3 DNA: TGTGCCAGCAGTATACGGACAGGGACTTATGGGGGCTACACCTTC.

This chain uses TRBV7-2 with TRBJ2-2; tentative D call: TRBD2 (6 bases). This CDR3 has 14 amino acids. Germline assignment: CDR1 SGHTA and CDR2 FQGNSA. V dropped 4 bases and J dropped 3 bases, with 9 bases sitting between them. The DNA of the CDR3 is TGTGCCAGCAGCTGGGGACTTGACACCGGGGAGCTGTTTTTT. Translated: CASSWGLDTGELFF.

This clone was observed a few times. The V call is TRBV6-5, the J call TRBJ1-1; 7 bases line up with TRBD1. This CDR3 spans 12 amino acids. With V trimmed by 4 bases and J by 10 bases, 6 bases remained unmatched. CDR1 is MNHEY, CDR2 SVGAGI, per germline. CDR3 residues: CASSSGQTRAFF. As DNA, the CDR3 is TGTGCCAGCAGTTCGGGACAGACAAGAGCTTTCTTT.

V gene TRBV6-6 combines with J gene TRBJ2-5; D may be TRBD1 (5 bases). Germline-derived CDR1 and CDR2 are MNHNY and SVGAGI (reference sequence). This CDR3 has 14 amino acids. V was clipped by 5 bases and J by 4 bases, with 14 bases between them. The DNA for the CDR3 is TGTGCCAGCAGTCGCCAGGACAACACAGAGACCCAGTACTTC. It translates to CASSRQDNTETQYF.

V usage is TRBV28 and J usage is TRBJ1-3; D gene unclear. V gave up 5 bases and J gave up 0 bases, with 11 bases separating them. Germline CDR1 is MDHEN and CDR2 is SYDVKM. This CDR3 region has 15 residues. The CDR3 protein is CASSPSGSSGNTIYF. In nucleotides, the CDR3 is TGTGCCAGCAGTCCCTCCGGTAGCTCTGGAAACACCATATATTTT. Combining the CDR3 with reference TRBV28 and TRBJ1-3 gives the whole variable domain DVKVTQSSRYLVKRTGEKVFLECVQDMDHENMFWYRQDPGLGLRLIYFSYDVKMKEKGDIPEGYSVSREKKERFSLILESASTNQTSMYLCASSPSGSSGNTIYFGEGSWLTVV.

This rearrangement joins TRBV6-1 to TRBJ1-5; 11 bases match TRBD1. V was pared by 5 bases and J by 3 bases, with 12 bases of the junction left unmatched. This CDR3 is built from 18 residues. Germline CDR1 MNHNS, CDR2 SASEGT. In DNA form, the CDR3 reads TGTGCCAGCAGTCAAGGGGGCGTGGGACAGGGGGTCAATCAGCCCCAGCATTTT. Translating gives CASSQGGVGQGVNQPQHF.

V and J are TRBV30 and TRBJ2-1; perhaps TRBD2 as D (5 bases). Germline V gene lookup returns CDR1 GTSNPN and CDR2 SVGIG (reference sequence). This CDR3 has 13 residues. Trimming pared 4 bases from V and 4 bases from J, leaving 11 bases between. CDR3: CAWTRGPYNEQFF. The CDR3 nucleotides read TGTGCCTGGACCCGCGGGCCGTACAATGAGCAGTTCTTC.

The V and J genes are TRBV7-9 and TRBJ1-6; D is possibly TRBD1 (5 bases). This CDR3 is 17 amino acids long. Per germline, CDR1 SEHNR and CDR2 FQNEAQ (reference sequence). V lost 5 bases and J lost 7, with 21 bases in between. CDR3 coding DNA: TGTGCCAGCAGCCTAGGCGGGGGTAGTCGTGTCAATTCACCCCTCCACTTT. It is translated as CASSLGGGSRVNSPLHF.

In DNA form, the CDR3 reads TGTGCCAGCAGCTTAGTAGGCAGGGATGGCTACAATGAGCAGTTCTTC. Translating it yields CASSLVGRDGYNEQFF. The V and J genes are TRBV7-9 and TRBJ2-1; tentatively, D is TRBD1 (5 bases). V dropped 1 base and J dropped 3 bases, with 13 bases sitting between them. The CDR3 is 16 residues long. The germline gives CDR1 SEHNR, CDR2 FQNEAQ (reference sequence).

In this sample, this clone turned up once. The chain links TRBV4-1 to TRBJ2-7; weak D call: TRBD1 (5 bases). The germline gives CDR1 MGHRA, CDR2 YSYEKL. This CDR3 contains 14 residues. Trimming left V 0 bases short and J 6 bases short, with 12 bases between. CDR3 sequence reads: CASSQDLSRAEQYF. The CDR3 nucleotides read TGCGCCAGCAGCCAAGATTTATCCAGGGCCGAGCAGTACTTC.

The J gene is TRBJ1-4, the V gene TRBV12-5; TRBD1 might be the D (6 bases). V gave up 3 bases and J gave up 0 bases, with 8 bases separating them. The CDR3 runs 15 residues. Germline V lookup: CDR1 LGHNT, CDR2 FRNRAP. CDR3 in amino acids: CASGLGQSTNEKLFF. The CDR3 DNA follows: TGTGCTAGTGGTTTAGGACAGTCAACTAATGAAAAACTGTTTTTT.

The V call is TRBV30, the J call TRBJ2-1, with 9 bases matching TRBD2. Trimming took 2 bases from V and 7 from J; bases not matched to a gene: 6. Germline V gene lookup returns CDR1 GTSNPN and CDR2 SVGIG (reference sequence). There are 14 residues in the CDR3. CDR3 sequence (DNA): TGTGCCTGGAGTTTAGCGGGAGTGGATAATGAGCAGTTCTTC. Encoded protein: CAWSLAGVDNEQFF. The full variable domain, completed using reference TRBV30 and TRBJ2-1, is SQTIHQWPATLVQPVGSPLSLECTVEGTSNPNLYWYRQAAGRGLQLLFYSVGIGQISSEVPQNLSASRPQDRQFILSSKKLLLSDSGFYLCAWSLAGVDNEQFFGPGTRLTVL.

The rearrangement links TRBV2 to TRBJ1-2, with unresolved D. CDR1 SNHLY and CDR2 FYNNEI come from the germline V gene. There are 13 residues in the CDR3. V gave up 6 bases and J gave up 2 bases, with 10 bases separating them. The CDR3 coding sequence is TGTGCCAGCAGCGACTGGCGGAACTATGGCTACACCTTC. Translating it yields CASSDWRNYGYTF.

The chain employs TRBV11-2 and TRBJ1-4; D gene uncertain. With 0 bases removed from V and 8 bases from J, the gap between germline ends came to 19 bases. The CDR3 spans 17 residues. Germline CDR1 SGHAT, CDR2 FQNNGV. The CDR3 nucleotides read TGTGCCAGCAGCTTAGAGGTCAGCCAGACTTACGGAGAAAAACTGTTTTTT. This codes for CASSLEVSQTYGEKLFF.

J is TRBJ1-2 and V is TRBV4-1; D possibly corresponds to TRBD1 (6 bases). The CDR3 is made up of 17 amino acids. Germline CDR1 MGHRA, CDR2 YSYEKL. Trimming took off 0 bases at V and 5 bases at J, with 19 bases between the two ends. CDR3 DNA: TGCGCCAGCAGCCAAGAAGCAGGGGCTTCGGGCAAATATGGCTACACCTTC. Its translation: CASSQEAGASGKYGYTF.

The chain combines TRBV19 with TRBJ2-3, with 12 positions matching TRBD2. Germline-derived CDR1 and CDR2 are LNHDA and SQIVND (reference sequence). This CDR3 is 18 amino acids long. The trim removed 10 bases at V and 10 bases at J, leaving 24 bases unmatched. Here the CDR3 DNA reads TGTGCCACCCACCCCCCTAGCGGGAGGGAGTCCACCGGTGGCTCGCAGTATTTT. Its protein is CATHPPSGRESTGGSQYF.

V is TRBV7-9 and J is TRBJ2-7; 9 nucleotides align to TRBD2. From germline, CDR1 is SEHNR and CDR2 FQNEAQ (reference sequence). This CDR3 is built from 15 residues. With 2 bases clipped from V and 5 bases from J, the junction kept 7 bases outside the gene matches. The CDR3 region has the DNA TGTGCCAGCAGCTTACGGGGCGGGAGGGAAGACGAGCAGTACTTC. This sequence encodes CASSLRGGREDEQYF.

This clone was seen a single time. The V gene is TRBV27, the J gene TRBJ2-3; D is possibly TRBD1 (5 bases). CDR1 and CDR2 from the germline V gene are MNHEY and SMNVEV (reference sequence). Trimming left V 6 bases short and J 5 bases short, with 24 bases between. This CDR3 comprises 17 residues. The CDR3 sequence is CASRPSFGAIVLDTQYF. Here the CDR3 DNA reads TGTGCCAGCAGGCCCTCTTTTGGGGCCATAGTTTTAGATACGCAGTATTTT.

This chain connects TRBV9 to TRBJ1-1; D not certain. The V and J ends lost 0 bases and 1 base respectively, with 13 bases between them. This CDR3 is 16 amino acids long. Per germline, CDR1 SGDLS and CDR2 YYNGEE. Written as DNA, the CDR3 is TGTGCCAGCAGCGTAGGCCCGCGGGCCGGGAACACTGAAGCTTTCTTT. Translated, it gives CASSVGPRAGNTEAFF.

In its sample, this clone was seen a few times. The chain has TRBV10-3 and TRBJ2-1; TRBD1 matches 7 bases. Germline V gene lookup returns CDR1 ENHRY and CDR2 SYGVKD. The CDR3 consists of 15 residues. V trimming: 6 bases; J trimming: 0 bases; junction bases outside the gene matches: 5. The CDR3, as DNA: TGTGCCATCAGCCAGACAGGGAGCTCCTACAATGAGCAGTTCTTC. Amino acid sequence: CAISQTGSSYNEQFF.

This clone has only a few counts. V gene TRBV29-1 combines with J gene TRBJ1-4; D may be TRBD1 (6 bases). V was shortened by 7 bases and J by 2 bases, with 11 bases between the two germline ends. CDR3 length: 13 residues. CDR1 is SQVTM, CDR2 ANQGSEA, per germline. The CDR3 protein is CSGLDRTNEKLFF. In DNA, the CDR3 is TGCAGCGGGCTTGACAGGACTAATGAAAAACTGTTTTTT.

The chain combines TRBV30 with TRBJ2-1; 7 positions match TRBD2. The germline gives CDR1 GTSNPN, CDR2 SVGIG (reference sequence). CDR3 size: 14 residues. Trimming cost V 1 base and J 6 bases; bases outside gene matches: 6. Here the CDR3 reads CAWSAGLTANEQFF. CDR3 in DNA: TGTGCCTGGAGTGCGGGACTAACGGCCAATGAGCAGTTCTTC.

This rearrangement joins TRBV4-2 to TRBJ2-7, with TRBD2 matching 10 bases. The CDR3 covers 18 residues. Germline loops: CDR1 LGHNA, CDR2 YNFKEQ. The V gene end was trimmed by 4 bases and the J gene end by 1 base; junction bases not matched to a gene: 13. As DNA, the CDR3 is TGTGCCAGCAGCCGAACTGGGGAGGGACTAGCGTTGTCCTACGAGCAGTACTTC. This gives the protein CASSRTGEGLALSYEQYF.

The chain is built from TRBV29-1 and TRBJ2-7; 8 bases align to TRBD2. CDR1 is SQVTM, CDR2 ANQGSEA, per germline. The CDR3 is made up of 13 amino acids. V lost 3 bases, J lost 1 base, and 2 bases stayed unmatched. The CDR3 bases are TGCAGCGTTGATCCTAGCGGGTCCTACGAGCAGTACTTC. Translation: CSVDPSGSYEQYF.

The sample holds a few counts of this clone. The V call is TRBV6-6, the J call TRBJ1-1; 10 nucleotides line up with TRBD1. The V gene's germline CDR1 is MNHNY and CDR2 SVGAGI (reference sequence). The CDR3 is made up of 16 amino acids. V lost 6 bases to trimming and J lost 1 base; unmatched junction nucleotides: 8. CDR3 amino acids: CASRGGQGRGNTEAFF. CDR3 coding DNA: TGTGCCAGCAGGGGGGGACAGGGGAGGGGGAACACTGAAGCTTTCTTT.

The chain is built from TRBV30 and TRBJ1-5; D is uncertain. Trimming stripped 0 bases from V and 7 bases from J, with 13 bases between. CDR3 length: 14 residues. Per the germline V gene, CDR1 is GTSNPN and CDR2 is SVGIG (reference sequence). The CDR3 region is CAWSVGPLGQPQHF. The DNA for the CDR3 is TGTGCCTGGAGTGTAGGACCACTAGGGCAGCCCCAGCATTTT.

This sequence joins TRBV7-9 and TRBJ2-3, with D perhaps matching TRBD2 (5 bases). Trimming removed 10 bases at V and 0 bases at J, with 5 bases between. Germline lookup yields CDR1 SEHNR and CDR2 FQNEAQ (reference sequence). This CDR3 is built from 11 residues. The CDR3 nucleotides are TGTGCCACGGGGAGCACAGATACGCAGTATTTT. Translated, it gives CATGSTDTQYF.

V and J are TRBV18 and TRBJ1-5; D gene ambiguous. CDR3 size: 13 residues. Trimming pared 2 bases from V and 5 bases from J, leaving 7 bases between. Germline-derived CDR1 and CDR2 are KGHSH and LQKENI. CDR3 DNA sequence: TGTGCCAGCTCACCATTTGAGGATCAGCCCCAGCATTTT. Translation gives CASSPFEDQPQHF.